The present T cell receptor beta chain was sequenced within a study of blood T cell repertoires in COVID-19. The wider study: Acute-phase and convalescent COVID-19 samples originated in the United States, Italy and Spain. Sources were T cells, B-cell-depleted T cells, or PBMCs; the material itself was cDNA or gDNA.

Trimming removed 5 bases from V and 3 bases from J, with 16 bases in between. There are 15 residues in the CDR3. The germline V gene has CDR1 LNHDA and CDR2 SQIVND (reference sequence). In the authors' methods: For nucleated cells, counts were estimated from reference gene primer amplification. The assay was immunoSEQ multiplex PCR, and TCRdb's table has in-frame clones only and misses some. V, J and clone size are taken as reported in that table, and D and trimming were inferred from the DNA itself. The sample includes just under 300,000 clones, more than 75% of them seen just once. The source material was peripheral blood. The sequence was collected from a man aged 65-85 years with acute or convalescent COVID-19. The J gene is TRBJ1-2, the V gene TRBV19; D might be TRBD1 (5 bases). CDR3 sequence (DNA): TGTGCCAGTAGTGGTTGGGGGGACTTGGACTATGGCTACACCTTC. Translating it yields CASSGWGDLDYGYTF.